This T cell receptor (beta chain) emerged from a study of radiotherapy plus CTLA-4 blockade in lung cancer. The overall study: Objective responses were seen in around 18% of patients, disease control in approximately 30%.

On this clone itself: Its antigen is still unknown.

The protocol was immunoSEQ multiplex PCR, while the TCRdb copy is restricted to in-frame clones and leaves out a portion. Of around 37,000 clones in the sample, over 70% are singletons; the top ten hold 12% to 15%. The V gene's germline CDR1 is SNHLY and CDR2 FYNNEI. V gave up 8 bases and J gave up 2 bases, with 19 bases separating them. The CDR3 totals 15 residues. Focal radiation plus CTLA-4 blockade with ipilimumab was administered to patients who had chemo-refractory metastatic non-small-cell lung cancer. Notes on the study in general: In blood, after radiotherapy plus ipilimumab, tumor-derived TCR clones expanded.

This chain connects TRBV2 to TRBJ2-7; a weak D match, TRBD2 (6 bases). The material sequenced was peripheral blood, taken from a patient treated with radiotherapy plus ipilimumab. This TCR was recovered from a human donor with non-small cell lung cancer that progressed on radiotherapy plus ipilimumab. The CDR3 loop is CASDLLGGSAYEQYF. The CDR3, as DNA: TGTGCCAGCGATCTTCTTGGGGGGAGCGCCTACGAGCAGTACTTC.